This TCR beta chain derives from a study of PD-1 blockade in classical Hodgkin lymphoma. Each patient's relapse followed autologous stem cell transplantation, and brentuximab vedotin exposure varied. Patients reached a best response of complete response, partial response or progressive disease. There are a few counts of this clone. Its target is not known. Findings of the study overall: Prior therapy or disease activity may underlie the repertoire differences, whose causes remain undefined. Diminished baseline TCR diversity has been reported in newly diagnosed patients relative to healthy donors. The baseline diversity of complete responders showed similarity to that of newly diagnosed patients.

TCRdb's table, derived via immunoSEQ multiplex PCR, lists solely in-frame clones and lacks some. This table has several thousand clones, under 90% appearing once. This specimen was peripheral blood mononuclear cells (PBMCs), taken at baseline. This sequence originates from a human donor with classical Hodgkin lymphoma.

The CDR3 DNA reads TGTGCCTGGAGCGCAGACTCCCCGGGGGGCAATGAGCAGTTCTTC. Translated, it gives CAWSADSPGGNEQFF. The chain links TRBV30 to TRBJ2-1; 7 bases map to TRBD2. Trimming at V came to 3 bases and at J to 6 bases, leaving 11 bases not matched to a gene. The CDR3 covers 15 residues. CDR1 and CDR2 from the germline V gene are GTSNPN and SVGIG (reference sequence).